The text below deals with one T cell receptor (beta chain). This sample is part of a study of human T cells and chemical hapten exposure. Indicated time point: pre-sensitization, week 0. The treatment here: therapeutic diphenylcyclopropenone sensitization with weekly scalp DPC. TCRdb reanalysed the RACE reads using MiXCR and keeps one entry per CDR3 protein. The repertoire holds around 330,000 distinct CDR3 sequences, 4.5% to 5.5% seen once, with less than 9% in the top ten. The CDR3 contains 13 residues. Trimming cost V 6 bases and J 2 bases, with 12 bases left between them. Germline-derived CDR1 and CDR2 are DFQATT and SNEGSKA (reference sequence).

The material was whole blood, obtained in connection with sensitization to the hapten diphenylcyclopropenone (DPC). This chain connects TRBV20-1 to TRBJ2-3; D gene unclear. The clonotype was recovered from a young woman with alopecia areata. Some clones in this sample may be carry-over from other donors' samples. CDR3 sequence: CSATRQVTDTQYF. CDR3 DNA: TGCAGTGCCACACGGCAGGTCACAGATACGCAGTATTTT.